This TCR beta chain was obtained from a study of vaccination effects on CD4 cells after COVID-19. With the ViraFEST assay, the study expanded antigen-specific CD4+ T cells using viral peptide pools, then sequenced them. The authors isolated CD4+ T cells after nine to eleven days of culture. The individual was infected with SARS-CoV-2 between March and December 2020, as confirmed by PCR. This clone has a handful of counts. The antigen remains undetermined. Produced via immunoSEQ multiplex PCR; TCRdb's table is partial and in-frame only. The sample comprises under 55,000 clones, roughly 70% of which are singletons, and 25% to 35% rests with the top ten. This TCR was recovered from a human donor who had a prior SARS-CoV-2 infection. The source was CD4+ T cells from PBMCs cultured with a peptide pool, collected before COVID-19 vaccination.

CDR3 amino acids: CASSATGLNYGYTF. CDR3 DNA: TGTGCCAGCAGCGCCACAGGCCTCAACTATGGCTACACCTTC. This chain uses TRBV9 with TRBJ1-2, with D tentatively TRBD1 (5 bases). The CDR3 sequence is 14 residues long. Germline V CDR1 and CDR2: SGDLS, YYNGEE. V was clipped by 3 bases and J by 2 bases, with 11 bases between them.